The clone carrying this T cell receptor (beta chain) was counted only a few times. As yet, its antigen is unknown. These data belong to a study of T-cell reconstitution after alpha-beta-depleted transplantation in children. As it was prepared, the TCRbeta library received unique molecular identifiers. MiXCR was run by TCRdb on the PCR reads, yielding one entry per CDR3 protein. The data contain some 460,000 distinct CDR3 sequences, around 16% of them seen just once; the ten biggest clones take up approximately 29%. Study-wide findings and caveats: The authors attributed T-cell counts and diversity one year after transplant mostly to newly produced T cells. The study reportedly traced alpha-beta T cells about two months after transplant to several hundred expanded graft clones.

Trimming took 0 bases from V and 2 from J, leaving 21 bases between them. CDR1 is MNHEY and CDR2 is SVGAGI in the germline V gene. CDR3 length: 19 amino acids. The specimen was PBMCs, mostly from graft donor cells, collected 360 days after TCRalphabeta/CD19-depleted stem cell transplant. The TCR sequence derives from a boy under two years old who had a stem cell transplant for Wiskott-Aldrich syndrome, so the T cells may come from the graft donor. V is TRBV6-5 and J is TRBJ2-3; D possibly corresponds to TRBD1 (6 bases). This CDR3 is CASSYSLTPHRAYTDTQYF. In nucleotides, the CDR3 is TGTGCCAGCAGTTACTCACTCACCCCCCACAGGGCTTACACAGATACGCAGTATTTT.